This T cell receptor (beta chain) was identified during a study of Graves' ophthalmopathy and Graves' hyperthyroidism. Whole-study context: No treatment had been given when peripheral blood was collected at initial diagnosis.

Amplifying from RNA transcripts, the study obtained TCR beta CDR3 regions. In the first round, RT-PCR was carried out with HTBI primers, and a multiplex PCR formed the second round. A single record per CDR3 protein comes from TCRdb applying MiXCR to the multiplex PCR reads. The sample holds some 360,000 distinct CDR3 sequences, 15% to 20% seen once. Someone took the PBMCs out of more than 8.5 ml of fresh peripheral blood. General study results and limits: Sensitivity of roughly 64% and specificity of nearly 75% were achieved by the model that predicted ophthalmopathy progression. Between ophthalmopathy and stable hyperthyroidism, a 13-signature model drew a separation with nearly 90% sensitivity and roughly 78% specificity.

Germline V gene lookup returns CDR1 MDHEN and CDR2 SYDVKM. The junction had 6 bases not matched to a gene; V was cut back by 5 bases and J by 0 bases. This CDR3 is 15 amino acids long. This clonotype was counted ten times or more. The target antigen is unknown. This rearrangement joins TRBV28 to TRBJ2-7; 8 nucleotides match TRBD1. The sequencing input was peripheral blood. The source of this sequence is an adult woman with stable Graves' hyperthyroidism. The CDR3 protein is CASSLDQGASYEQYF. The CDR3 DNA sequence: TGTGCCAGCAGTCTGGACCAGGGGGCCTCCTACGAGCAGTACTTC. Drawing the rest from reference TRBV28 and TRBJ2-7, the complete variable domain is DVKVTQSSRYLVKRTGEKVFLECVQDMDHENMFWYRQDPGLGLRLIYFSYDVKMKEKGDIPEGYSVSREKKERFSLILESASTNQTSMYLCASSLDQGASYEQYFGPGTRLTVT.